This TCR beta chain was identified during a study of technical replicates of blood from four donors. Unmatched junction bases numbered 11, after V lost 3 bases and J lost 3 bases. Per germline, CDR1 SGDLS and CDR2 YYNGEE. This CDR3 is built from 17 residues. The sample holds one count of this clone. TCRdb's copy holds only in-frame clones and misses some; the assay was immunoSEQ multiplex PCR. There are around 63,000 clones in the sample; roughly 98% occur only once, and around 0.15% lies in the top ten. The material sequenced was T cells isolated from PBMCs. The sequence came from a human donor in good health. This sequence joins TRBV9 and TRBJ2-1; TRBD2 matches 8 bases. CDR3 sequence (DNA): TGTGCCAGCAGCGGACAAAAGGGCGGGGGGAACTACAATGAGCAGTTCTTC. This codes for CASSGQKGGGNYNEQFF.